The 31 T cell receptor beta chains reported below all come from one sample, sequenced in a study of T cell changes during pregnancy in multiple sclerosis. Clones were sequenced by immunoSEQ multiplex PCR, and TCRdb holds only the in-frame ones, with some missing. The data contain some 49,000 clones, 85% to 90% of them singletons. Sequencing used peripheral blood, obtained after pregnancy. These receptors came from a female donor in good health, enrolled as a control in a pregnancy study.

The V gene is TRBV18, the J gene TRBJ2-1; no reliable D call. The V gene's germline CDR1 is KGHSH and CDR2 LQKENI. V shed 6 bases and J shed 0 bases, with 15 bases lying between them. This CDR3 has 16 amino acids. This CDR3 is CASSHLEKSSYNEQFF. The DNA of the CDR3 is TGTGCCAGCTCTCACCTGGAGAAAAGCTCCTACAATGAGCAGTTCTTC. Full variable domain (missing parts from reference TRBV18 and TRBJ2-1): NAGVMQNPRHLVRRRGQEARLRCSPMKGHSHVYWYRQLPEEGLKFMVYLQKENIIDESGMPKERFSAEFPKEGPSILRIQQVVRGDSAAYFCASSHLEKSSYNEQFFGPGTRLTVL.

Here the CDR3 DNA reads TGTGCCAGCTCAGAAGGACAGGGACGGGCGGAGACCCAGTACTTC. It translates to CASSEGQGRAETQYF. V and J are TRBV18 and TRBJ2-5, with 8 nucleotides matching TRBD1. Trimming removed 5 bases from V and 5 bases from J; junction bases left unmatched: 10. Germline CDR1 is KGHSH and CDR2 is LQKENI. The CDR3 extends over 15 amino acids.

This chain joins TRBV30 and TRBJ1-6, with D tentatively TRBD1 (5 bases). The germline gives CDR1 GTSNPN, CDR2 SVGIG (reference sequence). This CDR3 region has 12 residues. V shed 5 bases and J shed 8 bases, with 10 bases lying between them. The CDR3 coding sequence is TGTGCCTGGTACAGGAACGATTCACCCCTCCACTTT. Translated: CAWYRNDSPLHF. Filled out from reference TRBV30 and TRBJ1-6, the complete variable domain reads SQTIHQWPATLVQPVGSPLSLECTVEGTSNPNLYWYRQAAGRGLQLLFYSVGIGQISSEVPQNLSASRPQDRQFILSSKKLLLSDSGFYLCAWYRNDSPLHFGNGTRLTVT.

This chain connects TRBV9 to TRBJ2-6; D might be TRBD2 (7 bases). The germline gives CDR1 SGDLS, CDR2 YYNGEE. This CDR3 has 18 residues. Trimming took 4 bases from V and 0 from J, leaving 17 bases between them. The CDR3 sequence: CASSLGGVRVSGANVLTF. CDR3 DNA: TGTGCCAGCAGCCTAGGGGGGGTTCGAGTCTCTGGGGCCAACGTCCTGACTTTC.

This rearrangement joins TRBV27 to TRBJ2-7, with 7 bases lining up with TRBD1. The CDR3 contains 11 residues. V lost 10 bases, J lost 2 bases, and 2 bases stayed unmatched. CDR1 and CDR2 (germline): MNHEY, SMNVEV (reference sequence). In nucleotides, the CDR3 is TGTGCCAAGACAGGGCCCTACGAGCAGTACTTC. Its protein is CAKTGPYEQYF.

The chain uses TRBV7-2 and TRBJ2-5; no definite D call. The ends were cut back, 1 base at V and 5 bases at J, with 11 bases in the middle. From germline, CDR1 is SGHTA and CDR2 FQGNSA. This CDR3 spans 14 amino acids. CDR3 region: CASSLGVVRETQYF. The DNA of the CDR3 is TGTGCCAGCAGCTTAGGAGTAGTGAGGGAGACCCAGTACTTC.

The chain joins TRBV12-5 to TRBJ2-7; no clear D. The CDR3 spans 13 residues. CDR1 and CDR2 (germline): LGHNT, FRNRAP. The V and J ends lost 7 bases and 6 bases respectively, with 16 bases between them. CDR3 DNA sequence: TGTGCTAGTGATCGTCCCACCTACGGCGAGCAGTACTTC. Translated, it gives CASDRPTYGEQYF.

The chain recombines TRBV29-1 with TRBJ2-1, with TRBD1 identical over 7 bases. The CDR3 sequence is 15 residues long. V was pared by 5 bases and J by 1 base, with 8 bases of the junction left unmatched. The V gene's germline CDR1 is SQVTM and CDR2 ANQGSEA. CDR3 sequence: CSVLGQARSYNEQFF. In DNA form, the CDR3 reads TGCAGCGTTTTAGGACAGGCTAGGTCCTACAATGAGCAGTTCTTC.

This clone turned up a few times. The rearrangement uses TRBV19 and TRBJ1-1; the match to TRBD1 covers 11 bases. The V gene's germline CDR1 is LNHDA and CDR2 SQIVND (reference sequence). The CDR3 is made up of 15 amino acids. J gave up 7 bases and V 5 bases, and 9 bases lay outside the gene matches. The CDR3 nucleotides are TGTGCCAGTAGTCATCCGGGACAGGGGGGGAGTGAAGCTTTCTTT. It is translated as CASSHPGQGGSEAFF.

This clone ranks as medium-sized (0.01 to 0.1%). This chain uses TRBV6-1 with TRBJ1-5, with D maybe TRBD1 (5 bases). The germline V and J ends were trimmed by 2 bases and 6 bases, with 11 bases remaining between them. The germline CDR1 and CDR2 sequences are MNHNS and SASEGT. The CDR3 contains 14 residues. CDR3 DNA: TGTGCCAGCAGTGAATGGGGGGGGAGTCAGCCCCAGCATTTT. The encoded protein is CASSEWGGSQPQHF.

By its share, this clone is medium-sized. The chain joins TRBV4-2 to TRBJ2-7; D gene ambiguous. The V end was cut by 2 bases, the J end by 5 bases, with 22 bases between. In germline, CDR1 is LGHNA, CDR2 YNFKEQ. The CDR3 runs 17 residues. The CDR3 reads CASSQSSAEQMIHEQYF. CDR3 sequence (DNA): TGTGCCAGCAGCCAAAGTTCTGCGGAACAAATGATACACGAGCAGTACTTC.

This chain connects TRBV19 to TRBJ1-1; D gene uncertain. In germline, CDR1 is LNHDA, CDR2 SQIVND (reference sequence). There are 13 residues in the CDR3. Trimming stripped 5 bases from V and 10 bases from J, with 17 bases between. In DNA, the CDR3 is TGTGCCAGTAGTCTCTACTCGTCGAGAGGAGCTTTCTTT. The encoded protein is CASSLYSSRGAFF. Filled out from reference TRBV19 and TRBJ1-1, the complete variable domain reads DGGITQSPKYLFRKEGQNVTLSCEQNLNHDAMYWYRQDPGQGLRLIYYSQIVNDFQKGDIAEGYSVSREKKESFPLTVTSAQKNPTAFYLCASSLYSSRGAFFGQGTRLTVV.

V usage is TRBV9 and J usage is TRBJ2-1, with D possibly TRBD1 on 6 matching bases. The V gene lost 4 bases and the J gene lost 11 bases, with 13 bases spanning the gap. Germline assignment: CDR1 SGDLS and CDR2 YYNGEE. The CDR3 extends over 12 amino acids. CDR3 residues: CASSQRGKQQFF. In DNA form, the CDR3 reads TGTGCCAGCAGCCAGAGGGGGAAGCAGCAGTTCTTC.

Worth noting for this clone: The same CDR3 is also encoded by other DNA sequences in this sample. The genes are TRBV28 and TRBJ2-1, with no clear D. CDR3 length: 14 residues. Deletions cut 6 bases from V and 0 bases from J, with 9 bases between. The germline V gene encodes CDR1 MDHEN and CDR2 SYDVKM. Here the CDR3 DNA reads TGTGCCAGCAGCCCTCCGAGCTCCTACAATGAGCAGTTCTTC. Amino acids: CASSPPSSYNEQFF.

V gene TRBV9 combines with J gene TRBJ2-7; D is ambiguous. The CDR3 totals 16 residues. Trimming removed 4 bases from V and 0 bases from J, with 17 bases in between. The V gene's germline CDR1 is SGDLS and CDR2 YYNGEE. CDR3 loop: CASSPAERDSSYEQYF. Written as DNA, the CDR3 is TGTGCCAGCAGCCCCGCGGAGCGAGATAGCTCCTACGAGCAGTACTTC. The full variable domain, completed using reference TRBV9 and TRBJ2-7, is DSGVTQTPKHLITATGQRVTLRCSPRSGDLSVYWYQQSLDQGLQFLIQYYNGEERAKGNILERFSAQQFPDLHSELNLSSLELGDSALYFCASSPAERDSSYEQYFGPGTRLTVT.

The V and J genes are TRBV5-3 and TRBJ1-5; D is perhaps TRBD1 (6 bases). Being an ORF, TRBV5-3 has a function that is uncertain. The CDR3 sequence is 13 residues long. V was cut by 5 bases and J by 10 bases, with 16 bases left in between. The DNA of the CDR3 is TGTGCCAGAAGGTACGTGCACAGGGATCCCCAGCATTTT. This gives the protein CARRYVHRDPQHF.

The chain joins TRBV28 to TRBJ2-7, with 15 positions matching TRBD2. CDR3 length: 21 residues. V trimming: 5 bases; J trimming: 0 bases; junction bases outside the gene matches: 17. The germline V gene has CDR1 MDHEN and CDR2 SYDVKM. The CDR3 sequence is CASSRLPGTSGGPFNSYEQYF. The CDR3 DNA sequence: TGTGCCAGCAGTCGATTACCTGGGACTAGCGGGGGGCCGTTTAACTCCTACGAGCAGTACTTC.

The chain joins TRBV27 to TRBJ2-5; TRBD1 might be the D (8 bases). The V and J ends lost 5 bases and 5 bases respectively, with 24 bases between them. The germline gives CDR1 MNHEY, CDR2 SMNVEV (reference sequence). The CDR3 is made up of 17 amino acids. The CDR3 sequence is CASSRIWTGRVGETQYF. The CDR3 bases are TGTGCCAGCAGTCGAATATGGACAGGGAGGGTGGGGGAGACCCAGTACTTC.

This clone was counted once. The V gene is TRBV2, the J gene TRBJ2-7; TRBD2 matches 11 bases. Trimming took 5 bases from V and 2 from J; bases not matched to a gene: 2. CDR3 length equals 14 residues. CDR1 and CDR2 from the germline V gene are SNHLY and FYNNEI. The CDR3 nucleotides read TGTGCCAGCAGTTTGGGACTAGCGGCCTACGAGCAGTACTTC. This encodes CASSLGLAAYEQYF.

The rearrangement joins TRBV6-1 to TRBJ1-3; possibly TRBD1 for D (6 bases). The CDR3 runs to 13 residues. V was clipped by 7 bases and J by 4 bases, with 11 bases between them. The germline V gene has CDR1 MNHNS and CDR2 SASEGT. CDR3 residues: CASTMGAGNTIYF. DNA of the CDR3: TGTGCCAGCACGATGGGGGCAGGAAACACCATATATTTT.

This chain joins TRBV5-4 and TRBJ2-1; TRBD2 aligns across 10 bases. V was clipped by 4 bases and J by 6 bases; unmatched bases: 7. Per germline, CDR1 SGHNT and CDR2 YYREEE (reference sequence). The CDR3 runs to 15 residues. In nucleotides, the CDR3 is TGTGCCAGCAGCCCCTTTACTAGCGGGACCAATGAGCAGTTCTTC. Encoded protein: CASSPFTSGTNEQFF.

The chain is built from TRBV29-1 and TRBJ2-2, with TRBD2 matching 15 bases. V lost 5 bases, J lost 5 bases, and 3 bases stayed unmatched. Germline V gene data show CDR1 as SQVTM and CDR2 as ANQGSEA. The CDR3 totals 15 residues. CDR3 amino acids: CSVLGTSGRTGELFF. DNA for the CDR3: TGCAGCGTTCTCGGGACTAGCGGGAGGACCGGGGAGCTGTTTTTT.

The V call is TRBV7-6, the J call TRBJ2-1; 7 positions match TRBD2. The CDR3 has 16 amino acids. Looked up from germline, CDR1 is SGHVS and CDR2 is FNYEAQ. V trimming: 4 bases; J trimming: 3 bases; junction bases outside the gene matches: 9. The CDR3 spells CASSYLSSGNYNEQFF. The CDR3 nucleotides are TGTGCCAGCAGCTATCTATCTAGCGGCAACTACAATGAGCAGTTCTTC.

J is TRBJ2-7 and V is TRBV27, with 11 nucleotides matching TRBD2. CDR1 is MNHEY and CDR2 is SMNVEV in the germline V gene (reference sequence). The CDR3 sequence is 17 residues long. V trimming: 6 bases; J trimming: 4 bases; junction bases outside the gene matches: 14. CDR3 coding DNA: TGTGCCAGCAGCCTTAGGGCACGGACTAGCGGGTCATACGAGCAGTACTTC. It encodes CASSLRARTSGSYEQYF.

The chain is built from TRBV9 and TRBJ1-1, with TRBD1 as a possible D gene (6 bases). This CDR3 comprises 14 residues. Per germline, CDR1 SGDLS and CDR2 YYNGEE. Trimming pared 0 bases from V and 7 bases from J, leaving 13 bases between. CDR3 protein: CASSVEAGQLEAFF. In DNA, the CDR3 is TGTGCCAGCAGCGTAGAGGCCGGACAGCTTGAAGCTTTCTTT.

CDR3: CASSLKRGLYNEQFF. Here the CDR3 DNA reads TGTGCCAGCAGCTTAAAGCGGGGCCTTTACAATGAGCAGTTCTTC. The chain carries TRBV7-3 and TRBJ2-1, with 7 bases matching TRBD2. Per germline, CDR1 SGHTA and CDR2 FQGTGA. CDR3 size: 15 residues. V trimming: 1 base; J trimming: 4 bases; junction bases outside the gene matches: 4.

V is TRBV28 and J is TRBJ1-2, with 11 bases that match TRBD1. J gave up 2 bases and V 6 bases, and 2 bases lay outside the gene matches. Germline V gene sequence: CDR1 MDHEN, CDR2 SYDVKM. This CDR3 has 14 residues. Here the CDR3 reads CASRGDRGNYGYTF. The CDR3 coding sequence is TGTGCCAGCAGGGGGGACAGGGGGAACTATGGCTACACCTTC.

This clone appeared a single time. The CDR3 DNA sequence: TGTGCTAGTGGTTCGGGACTAGCGGATCTGGGAGATACGCAGTATTTT. This translates into CASGSGLADLGDTQYF. The V call is TRBV12-5, the J call TRBJ2-3; 11 bases line up with TRBD2. CDR3 length equals 16 residues. CDR1 is LGHNT, CDR2 FRNRAP, per germline. The junction had 8 bases not matched to a gene; V was cut back by 4 bases and J by 5 bases.

The chain combines TRBV19 with TRBJ2-2; 9 nucleotides match TRBD2. V shed 7 bases, J shed 5 bases, and the junction held 14 bases outside the gene matches. The V gene's germline CDR1 is LNHDA and CDR2 SQIVND (reference sequence). The CDR3 runs 17 residues. The CDR3 nucleotides are TGTGCCAGTATCCGACTGGCGGGGGGGCCCGGGACCGGGGAGCTGTTTTTT. Protein sequence: CASIRLAGGPGTGELFF.

This clone was counted only a few times. This chain uses TRBV7-2 with TRBJ1-3; 9 bases fit TRBD1. Losses at the gene ends were 4 bases for V and 3 bases for J; bases not matched to a gene: 4. The CDR3 extends over 15 amino acids. The V gene's germline CDR1 is SGHTA and CDR2 FQGNSA. The CDR3 reads CASSSPGQGGNTIYF. In nucleotides, the CDR3 is TGTGCCAGCAGCTCGCCGGGACAGGGTGGAAACACCATATATTTT.

The V gene is TRBV4-2, the J gene TRBJ2-3; weak D call: TRBD2 (6 bases). Germline-derived CDR1 and CDR2 are LGHNA and YNFKEQ. V was cut by 0 bases and J by 4 bases, with 14 bases left in between. The CDR3 contains 16 residues. CDR3 nucleotide sequence: TGTGCCAGCAGCCAAGAAGGTCACAGCGGGTCAGATACGCAGTATTTT. Its translation is CASSQEGHSGSDTQYF.